Ten or more counts support the clone carrying this T cell receptor (beta chain). Its antigen is not identified. The CDR3 has 14 residues. The V gene end was trimmed by 5 bases and the J gene end by 0 bases; junction bases not matched to a gene: 4. TCRdb analysed the reads with MiXCR anew, one entry per CDR3 protein. In the table there are around 750,000 distinct CDR3 sequences, about 31% of which are singletons. The sample originates from a study of T cell repertoires in cytomegalovirus infection. Across the study: Newly reported HLA-C-restricted and thoroughly characterized HLA-B-restricted CMV epitopes were employed. Indications came from public TCR beta signatures; they pointed to CMV infection and to a matching HLA type. Study results and caveats: Identification of carriers of CMV plus the relevant HLA was performed using cumulative public TCR beta family frequency. Across the ex vivo response, the dominant clonotypes were HLA-C-restricted CMV-specific TCR beta clonotypes.

This sequence joins TRBV12-3 or TRBV12-4 and TRBJ2-7; the match to TRBD2 covers 7 bases. The specimen comprised cultured CD8+ T cells from PBMCs, sampled from culture after CMV antigen stimulation. The clonotype was recovered from a human donor in good health (CMV status not recorded). Some clones in this sample may be carry-over from other donors' samples. The DNA of the CDR3 is TGTGCCAGCAGTCCGCTAGCGGTCTCCTACGAGCAGTACTTC. The encoded protein is CASSPLAVSYEQYF.